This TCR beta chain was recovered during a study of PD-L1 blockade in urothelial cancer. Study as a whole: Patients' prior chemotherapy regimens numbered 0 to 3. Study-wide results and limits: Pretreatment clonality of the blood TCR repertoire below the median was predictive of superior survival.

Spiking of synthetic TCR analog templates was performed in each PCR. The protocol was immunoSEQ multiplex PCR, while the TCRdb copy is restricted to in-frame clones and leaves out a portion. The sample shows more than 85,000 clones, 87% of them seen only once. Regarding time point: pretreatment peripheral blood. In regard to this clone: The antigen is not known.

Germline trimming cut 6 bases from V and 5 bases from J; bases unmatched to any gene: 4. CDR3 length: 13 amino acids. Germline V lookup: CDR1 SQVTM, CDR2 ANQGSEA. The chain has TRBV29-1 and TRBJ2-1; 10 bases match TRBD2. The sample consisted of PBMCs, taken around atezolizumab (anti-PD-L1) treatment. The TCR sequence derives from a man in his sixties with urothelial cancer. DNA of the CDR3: TGCAGCGTGACCGGGACTAGCGACAATGAGCAGTTCTTC. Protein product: CSVTGTSDNEQFF.